The clone carrying this T cell receptor (beta chain) was found a few times. Its antigen is currently unknown. Included in the TCR beta cDNA libraries were unique molecular identifiers. Input amounts of about 0.95 to 11 million T cells were used. These gave around 500,000 cDNA molecules, so each molecule approximated one T cell. TCRdb re-analysed the PCR reads in MiXCR, keeping a single row per CDR3 protein. The table includes 650,000 to 850,000 distinct CDR3 sequences, around 50% detected once. This record comes from a study of post-analysis software for immune sequencing data. CDR1 and CDR2 (germline): SNHLY, FYNNEI. This CDR3 spans 15 amino acids. With 8 bases clipped from V and 1 base from J, the junction kept 10 bases outside the gene matches. Whole-study findings and limits: Those samples that were prepared in the same batch co-clustered strongly by F measure. With TRBV5-6, TRBV5-1 and TRBV20-1 included, about five TRBV segments were more frequent in patients than in controls.

Sequencing input: blood. The origin of this receptor is a girl aged 5-17 years with multiple sclerosis. The V and J genes are TRBV2 and TRBJ2-5, with 7 bases matching TRBD2. This chain's CDR3 is CASGWERGPQETQYF. CDR3 in DNA: TGTGCCAGCGGCTGGGAGCGGGGTCCCCAAGAGACCCAGTACTTC.